Given below is one T cell receptor (beta chain) in context. The junction does not match germline at one end; this may be a read error. The sample comes from a study of blood T cell repertoires in COVID-19. Study background: There were acute and convalescent COVID-19 samples, and they came from the United States, Italy and Spain. T cells, B-cell-depleted T cells, or PBMCs provided the cDNA or gDNA that served as material.

As originally analysed: It was from reference gene primer amplification that nucleated cell counts were estimated. TCRdb keeps only in-frame clones here, not all; method: immunoSEQ multiplex PCR. Clone size and V and J calls were adopted from that table, with D and trimming inferred from the DNA. This table has roughly 40,000 clones, 65% to 90% appearing once. This CDR3 comprises 15 residues. The germline V gene encodes CDR1 SSHAT and CDR2 FNYEAQ (reference sequence). The chain links TRBV7-7 to TRBJ2-3, with TRBD1 identical over 7 bases. The source is a human donor in a cohort sampled during active COVID-19. The sequenced material came from peripheral blood. The CDR3 loop reads CASSITTGSTDTQYF. The CDR3 DNA follows: TGTGCTAGCAGCATAACGACAGGGTCGACAGATACGCAGTATTTT.